The 20 T cell receptor beta chains presented below share a single source sample, sequenced in a study of OX40 agonist ivuxolimab in advanced cancers. Data came from immunoSEQ multiplex PCR; TCRdb stores just in-frame clones and leaves some out. The sample has 54,000 or so clones, over 75% seen once. The source was CD4+ or CD8+ T cells sorted from blood, collected in a trial of the OX40 agonist ivuxolimab. These receptor sequences come from an adult with an advanced solid tumor such as melanoma, head and neck, liver or kidney cancer.

The chain carries TRBV30 and TRBJ1-2; 9 nucleotides line up with TRBD1. The CDR3 has 12 amino acids. CDR1 and CDR2 (germline): GTSNPN, SVGIG (reference sequence). The CDR3 DNA follows: TGTGCGCTCGACAGGACAGGGGAAGGCTACACCTTC. This translates into CALDRTGEGYTF.

V is TRBV6-5 and J is TRBJ1-2; 7 bases map to TRBD1. The V and J ends lost 7 bases and 7 bases, in that order; junction bases with no gene match: 12. This CDR3 comprises 14 residues. CDR1 and CDR2 from the germline V gene are MNHEY and SVGAGI. CDR3 amino acids: CASKGDRDLGGYTF. CDR3 sequence (DNA): TGTGCCAGCAAAGGTGACAGGGATTTAGGTGGCTACACCTTC.

The chain joins TRBV5-1 to TRBJ2-2; D gene uncertain. V was pared by 0 bases and J by 0 bases, with 6 bases between. The CDR3 runs 15 residues. The germline V gene has CDR1 SGHRS and CDR2 YFSETQ. CDR3 sequence reads: CASSLGLSNTGELFF. CDR3 nucleotides: TGCGCCAGCAGCTTGGGGCTGTCGAACACCGGGGAGCTGTTTTTT.

This clone turned up a few times. This sequence joins TRBV7-8 and TRBJ1-2, with TRBD1 matching over 7 bases. The CDR3 runs to 15 residues. The junction had 5 bases not matched to a gene; V was cut back by 0 bases and J by 4 bases. In germline, CDR1 is SGHVS, CDR2 FQNEAQ. Here the CDR3 reads CASSLAGTAGYGYTF. Written as DNA, the CDR3 is TGTGCCAGCAGCTTAGCAGGGACAGCCGGCTATGGCTACACCTTC. The full variable domain, completed using reference TRBV7-8 and TRBJ1-2, is GAGVSQSPRYKVAKRGQDVALRCDPISGHVSLFWYQQALGQGPEFLTYFQNEAQLDKSGLPSDRFFAERPEGSVSTLKIQRTQQEDSAVYLCASSLAGTAGYGYTFGSGTRLTVV.

The chain combines TRBV4-1 with TRBJ2-1; 10 nucleotides match TRBD2. CDR1 and CDR2 (germline): MGHRA, YSYEKL. The CDR3 is made up of 17 amino acids. V was clipped by 4 bases and J by 0 bases; unmatched bases: 6. The CDR3 nucleotides are TGCGCCAGCAGCCGCCAGGGACTAGCGCCCTCCTACAATGAGCAGTTCTTC. Protein sequence: CASSRQGLAPSYNEQFF.

The chain carries TRBV9 and TRBJ2-3; TRBD1 might be the D (5 bases). This CDR3 region has 14 residues. Trimming pared 3 bases from V and 5 bases from J, leaving 13 bases between. The germline V gene encodes CDR1 SGDLS and CDR2 YYNGEE. The CDR3 protein is CASSALGQGDTQYF. CDR3 nucleotide sequence: TGTGCCAGCAGCGCCCTGGGGCAGGGAGATACGCAGTATTTT.

This clone has only a few counts. The chain recombines TRBV5-1 with TRBJ2-7; weak D call: TRBD1 (6 bases). The CDR3 length is 14 residues. Germline values: CDR1 SGHRS, CDR2 YFSETQ. The V end lost 2 bases, the J end lost 0 bases, and 9 bases lay between the germline ends. CDR3 DNA: TGCGCCAGCAGCTTCAAAGGGGGCTCCTACGAGCAGTACTTC. It specifies CASSFKGGSYEQYF.

This sequence joins TRBV7-6 and TRBJ1-1; D is ambiguous. This CDR3 spans 12 amino acids. The V gene's germline CDR1 is SGHVS and CDR2 FNYEAQ. V was trimmed by 3 bases and J by 6 bases, leaving 8 bases between them. Here the CDR3 reads CASSFGGSEAFF. The CDR3 DNA reads TGTGCCAGCAGCTTCGGTGGATCTGAAGCTTTCTTT.

The rearrangement joins TRBV29-1 to TRBJ2-1; 13 bases map to TRBD2. The CDR3 runs to 12 residues. Germline V lookup: CDR1 SQVTM, CDR2 ANQGSEA. The J segment lost 10 bases and the V segment lost 7 bases, leaving 4 bases of the junction unmatched. CDR3 sequence reads: CSDRTSGGEQFF. The DNA for the CDR3 is TGCAGCGACCGGACTAGCGGGGGCGAGCAGTTCTTC.

The J gene is TRBJ2-2, the V gene TRBV19; 9 nucleotides line up with TRBD2. This CDR3 has 15 amino acids. In germline, CDR1 is LNHDA, CDR2 SQIVND (reference sequence). J lost 2 bases, V lost 6 bases, and 4 bases had no gene match. The CDR3 nucleotides read TGTGCCAGTAGCCCGACTAGCGGAAACACCGGGGAGCTGTTTTTT. Protein: CASSPTSGNTGELFF.

The rearrangement uses TRBV4-2 and TRBJ2-7, with D perhaps being TRBD1 or TRBD2 (5 bases each). Germline CDR1 reads LGHNA; CDR2 reads YNFKEQ. The CDR3 sequence is 12 residues long. V was cut by 4 bases and J by 5 bases, with 9 bases left in between. The CDR3 spells CASSRDENEQYF. The CDR3 nucleotides are TGTGCCAGCAGCCGGGACGAGAACGAGCAGTACTTC.

As to this clone: The same CDR3 arises from other DNA sequences in this sample as well. The chain combines TRBV4-3 with TRBJ1-4; 7 nucleotides agree with TRBD1. From germline, CDR1 is LGHNA and CDR2 YSLEER. With V trimmed by 1 base and J by 7 bases, 6 bases remained unmatched. The CDR3 runs to 15 residues. CDR3 residues: CASSQADREGEKLFF. The CDR3 DNA sequence: TGCGCCAGCAGCCAAGCAGACAGGGAGGGTGAAAAACTGTTTTTT.

This clone was found once. The chain has TRBV1 and TRBJ2-5. TRBV1 is a listed pseudogene. CDR3 length equals 10 residues. The CDR3 nucleotides are TGCACCAGCGTCTGGGAGACCCAGTACTTC. Translating it yields CTSVWETQYF.

The chain joins TRBV28 to TRBJ1-1, with D possibly being TRBD1 (6 bases). V was shortened by 5 bases and J by 9 bases, with 25 bases between the two germline ends. The CDR3 spans 16 residues. The V gene's germline CDR1 is MDHEN and CDR2 SYDVKM. The CDR3: CASSTRGPGEREKAFF. The CDR3 DNA reads TGTGCCAGCAGTACCCGTGGACCAGGGGAAAGGGAAAAAGCTTTCTTT.

This chain's CDR3 is CASSTGHRNTEAFF. The CDR3 nucleotides read TGTGCCAGCAGTACAGGACATCGGAACACTGAAGCTTTCTTT. V is TRBV7-9 and J is TRBJ1-1, with D tentatively TRBD1 (5 bases). Germline V gene data show CDR1 as SEHNR and CDR2 as FQNEAQ (reference sequence). The CDR3 runs 14 residues. V was shortened by 6 bases and J by 1 base, with 12 bases between the two germline ends.

The chain combines TRBV27 with TRBJ2-5; D possibly corresponds to TRBD2 (6 bases). Germline lookup yields CDR1 MNHEY and CDR2 SMNVEV (reference sequence). V lost 7 bases to trimming and J lost 2 bases, with 17 bases between them. The CDR3 spans 15 residues. CDR3 region: CASTEFGGLQETQYF. Written as DNA, the CDR3 is TGTGCCAGCACCGAATTCGGGGGTCTGCAAGAGACCCAGTACTTC.

The chain combines TRBV10-3 with TRBJ2-7; 7 bases match TRBD1. Germline V gene data show CDR1 as ENHRY and CDR2 as SYGVKD. V was pared by 3 bases and J by 6 bases, with 8 bases of the junction left unmatched. The length of the CDR3 is 14 residues. CDR3 amino acids: CAISEGQVQGEQYF. CDR3 DNA sequence: TGTGCCATCAGTGAAGGACAGGTGCAGGGCGAGCAGTACTTC.

The rearrangement uses TRBV9 and TRBJ1-2, with a possible D match to TRBD1 (5 bases). The CDR3 runs to 13 residues. Germline CDR1 and CDR2: SGDLS and YYNGEE. Trimming took 2 bases from V and 8 from J, leaving 13 bases between them. CDR3 in amino acids: CASSVRDDEGYTF. DNA for the CDR3: TGTGCCAGCAGCGTTCGGGACGACGAAGGCTACACCTTC.

The rearrangement links TRBV30 to TRBJ1-1; maybe TRBD1 (6 bases). CDR3 size: 11 residues. Germline loops: CDR1 GTSNPN, CDR2 SVGIG (reference sequence). Trimming stripped 7 bases from V and 10 bases from J, with 16 bases between. The CDR3 protein is CAYRDTRGAFF. Here the CDR3 DNA reads TGTGCCTACCGGGACACCCGGGGAGCTTTCTTT.

This CDR3 reads CAWTGDMNTEAFF. Written as DNA, the CDR3 is TGTGCCTGGACAGGGGACATGAACACTGAAGCTTTCTTT. The chain links TRBV30 to TRBJ1-1; tentative D call: TRBD1 (6 bases). The CDR3 loop spans 13 amino acids. The germline gives CDR1 GTSNPN, CDR2 SVGIG (reference sequence). V was pared by 4 bases and J by 0 bases, with 9 bases between.